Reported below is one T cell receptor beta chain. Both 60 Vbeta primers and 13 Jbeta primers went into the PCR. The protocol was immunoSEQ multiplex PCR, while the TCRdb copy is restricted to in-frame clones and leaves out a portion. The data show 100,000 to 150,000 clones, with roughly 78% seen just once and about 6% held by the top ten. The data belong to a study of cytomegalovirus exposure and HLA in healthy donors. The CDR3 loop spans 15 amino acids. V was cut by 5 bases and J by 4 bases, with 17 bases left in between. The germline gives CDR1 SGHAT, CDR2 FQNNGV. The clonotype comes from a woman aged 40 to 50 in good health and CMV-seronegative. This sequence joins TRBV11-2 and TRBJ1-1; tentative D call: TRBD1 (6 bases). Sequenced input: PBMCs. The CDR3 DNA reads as TGTGCCAGCAGCCCAATACAGGGTAGGGGCACTGAAGCTTTCTTT. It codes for CASSPIQGRGTEAFF.